The 5 T cell receptor beta chains reported below all come from one sample, sequenced in a study of blood T cell repertoires in COVID-19 (dated by TCRdb to the early 2020s). The library was obtained by the immunoSEQ multiplex PCR assay. TCRdb holds this immuneACCESS table with in-frame rearrangements only. Some clones are missing; in checked studies, unresolved V genes explain under half, and the rest has no known cause. A total of approximately 220,000 clones appear in this sample, about four fifths of them only once. Clones ranked in the top ten supply about 8.9% of the sample. Sequenced input: peripheral blood. The receptors derive from a woman aged 45-60 years with acute or convalescent COVID-19.

V and J are TRBV12-3 or TRBV12-4 and TRBJ2-3; no clear D gene. The CDR3 spans 13 residues. V was clipped by 7 bases and J by 1 base, with 9 bases between them. CDR3 in DNA: TGTGCCAGCACCCCCCCCGGCACAGATACGCAGTATTTT. Translation: CASTPPGTDTQYF.

The chain joins TRBV27 to TRBJ2-2, with 7 bases that match TRBD2. With V trimmed by 0 bases and J by 4 bases, 5 bases remained unmatched. The CDR3 is made up of 16 amino acids. Germline CDR1 reads MNHEY; CDR2 reads SMNVEV (reference sequence). The CDR3 region is CASSLSLGGGTGELFF. The CDR3 nucleotides read TGTGCCAGCAGTTTATCTCTGGGGGGGGGCACCGGGGAGCTGTTTTTT.

This chain connects TRBV10-2 to TRBJ2-1, with 7 bases matching TRBD2. The germline V gene has CDR1 WSHSY and CDR2 SAAADI. The CDR3 consists of 15 residues. The V segment lost 4 bases and the J segment 5 bases; nucleotides outside the gene matches: 8. The CDR3: CASSGRAGVHNEQFF. The CDR3, as DNA: TGCGCCAGCAGTGGACGCGCGGGAGTCCACAATGAGCAGTTCTTC.

The V gene is TRBV7-2, the J gene TRBJ2-5; 8 bases align to TRBD2. This CDR3 region has 17 residues. Germline trimming cut 2 bases from V and 7 bases from J; bases unmatched to any gene: 15. Germline V gene data show CDR1 as SGHTA and CDR2 as FQGNSA. CDR3 sequence reads: CASSLLSSGIGVRTQYF. For the CDR3, the DNA is TGTGCCAGCAGCTTATTGAGTAGCGGGATCGGGGTCCGGACCCAGTACTTC.

This sequence joins TRBV5-8 and TRBJ2-7; the D gene is possibly TRBD2 (5 bases). The CDR3 is 13 amino acids. V was clipped by 7 bases and J by 2 bases, with 13 bases between them. Per the germline V gene, CDR1 is SGHTS and CDR2 is YDEGEE. CDR3: CASWSGSAYEQYF. The CDR3 DNA reads as TGTGCCAGCTGGTCGGGGTCTGCCTACGAGCAGTACTTC. Full variable domain (outside the CDR3, taken from reference TRBV5-8 and TRBJ2-7): EAGVTQSPTHLIKTRGQQATLRCSPISGHTSVYWYQQALGLGLQFLLWYDEGEERNRGNFPPRFSGRQFPNYSSELNVNALELEDSALYLCASWSGSAYEQYFGPGTRLTVT.